This T cell receptor (beta chain) was captured in a study of early T cells in non-severe SARS-CoV-2 infection (dated by TCRdb to the early 2020s). Turning to the overall study: Bulk RNA from unsorted whole blood was used for TCR sequencing, so alpha and beta chains could not be paired.

Results and caveats for the whole study, not just this receptor: Matching against VDJdb was skewed toward anti-spike CD8 responses, likely underestimated virus-specific expansions, and missed private and CD4 specificities.

The study was a case-control design nested within a healthcare worker cohort in London, UK, with weekly nasopharyngeal swab PCR tests and blood sampling. Healthcare workers were recruited between 23 and 31 March 2020, during the week of the UK lockdown, and were followed weekly for up to about 16 weeks. Notes on this clonotype: There is no known antigen for this receptor. No base quality information exists; no much larger clone differs at one position.

The receptor library was made with 5' RACE. The run used a NextSeq 500. In the TCR library protocol, unique molecular identifiers were attached to individual cDNA molecules to correct for PCR bias and sequencing error. Both TCR alpha and beta chains were sequenced, and tight co-correlation was observed between alpha and beta sequence abundances in each sample. The study's own analysis went as follows. Decombinator V4 was used to annotate TCR sequences for V gene, J gene and CDR3. TCRs were defined as expanded if a significant change between any two time points was detected under a Poisson model with p below 0.0001. TCR abundances were normalised to the total number of TCRs sequenced per sample and expressed as counts per million. MAIT TCRs were defined by TRAV1-2 paired with TRAJ12, TRAJ20 or TRAJ33, and iNKT TCRs by TRAV10 paired with TRAJ18. VDJdb, accessed 1 November 2021, was searched for CMV, EBV and SARS-CoV-2 annotated TCRs, excluding TCRs annotated for multiple antigens. The raw public data were reprocessed by TCRdb itself: fastp quality trimming at Q25, MiXCR clonotype calling, in-frame beta chains only. Each entry merges the rows of one CDR3 protein and shows their most common DNA and genes. The V and J calls here are based on TCRdb, not the publication. This sample lists some 71,000 distinct CDR3 sequences; 11% were detected once. The ten largest clones take up roughly 5.8% of the sample.

CDR1 is given as MNHEY and CDR2 as SVGAGI, both from the germline V gene. Here V drops 2 bases and J drops 5 bases, and the junction holds 11 bases not matched to any gene. Spanning cysteine to phenylalanine, the CDR3 consists of 17 amino acids. Of the read, only the CDR3 DNA is kept; its 51 bases are in frame from base 1. The sequences come from whole blood, collected at baseline. The receptor comes from an adult who was a healthcare worker with PCR-confirmed SARS-CoV-2 infection or an uninfected control (not recorded which). Here the chain combines TRBV6-5 and TRBJ2-7; 11 central bases correspond to TRBD1. The DNA is TGTGCCAGCAGTTACATCGGGACAGGGGGTTTAGGGCACGAGCAGTACTTC. Its translation reads: CASSYIGTGGLGHEQYF.